A single T cell receptor beta chain is shown here with its context. The study recruited people aged about 18 to 89 years across about two dozen US areas. The CDR3 runs to 15 residues. Germline V gene data show CDR1 as SGHNT and CDR2 as YYREEE (reference sequence). Unmatched junction bases numbered 7, after V lost 0 bases and J lost 5 bases. Profiling relied on immunoSEQ multiplex PCR, and the TCRdb table lists in-frame clones only, not all of them. This repertoire shows 200,000 to 250,000 clones, roughly 90% found once; its top ten account for approximately 16%. The sample originates from a study of blood T cell repertoires in COVID-19.

This TCR came from a man aged 30-40 years who had been exposed to COVID-19. The sequenced sample consisted of PBMCs or T cells enriched from blood (not recorded which). The V call is TRBV5-4, the J call TRBJ1-2; TRBD1 matches at 7 bases. The DNA for the CDR3 is TGTGCCAGCAGCTTGGGAACAGGGGTTGGGTATGGCTACACCTTC. This encodes CASSLGTGVGYGYTF. Full variable domain (outside the CDR3, taken from reference TRBV5-4 and TRBJ1-2): ETGVTQSPTHLIKTRGQQVTLRCSSQSGHNTVSWYQQALGQGPQFIFQYYREEENGRGNFPPRFSGLQFPNYSSELNVNALELDDSALYLCASSLGTGVGYGYTFGSGTRLTVV.